This T cell receptor (beta chain) came from a study of OX40 agonist ivuxolimab in advanced cancers. Study-wide context: Ivuxolimab was a fully human IgG2 agonistic monoclonal antibody targeting the costimulatory receptor OX40 (CD134). Intravenous ivuxolimab was administered to patients every 2 weeks at six dose levels: 0.01, 0.1, 0.3, 1.5, 3 and 10 mg/kg. Of the approximately 53 patients in dose escalation, some 20 had hepatocellular carcinoma, about 15 had melanoma, 9 had renal cell carcinoma and 9 had head and neck cancer. In the dose-escalation cohort, approximately 83% of patients were male, and the mean age was roughly 60 years with a range of 23 to 79. Prior anti-PD-1, anti-PD-L1 or anti-CTLA-4 therapy was permitted, and 30% to 45% of dose-escalation patients had received checkpoint inhibitors. Partial responses occurred in three dose-escalation patients, of whom one had hepatocellular carcinoma and two had cutaneous melanoma. The purpose of peripheral TCRbeta sequencing was to test whether ivuxolimab changed TCR sequence diversity and led to clonal T-cell expansion. The paper describes the monotherapy dose-escalation part (N = 52 patients) of the phase I trial of ivuxolimab.

General findings and caveats noted by the study authors: After ivuxolimab, more expanded clones were found on average in CD8+ T cells than in CD4+ T cells. Low levels of normalized T-cell clonal expansion were also shown by some nonresponding patients. Antigen specificity was not determined for the clonally expanded peripheral T cells. At doses of 0.1 to 3.0 mg/kg, clonal expansion of both CD4+ and CD8+ blood T cells was observed from baseline to week 6. Partial responders in the 0.1-3.0 mg/kg groups had among the lowest normalized peripheral clonal expansion, especially among CD8+ T cells.

The trial excluded patients who had a history of autoimmune disease or who were on systemic immunosuppression. Peripheral blood for TCR sequencing was drawn from every dose cohort at baseline, at cycle 4 day 1 and at cycle 7 day 1. Samples came from an open-label, multicenter, first-in-human phase I dose-escalation trial of ivuxolimab. Adults with locally advanced or metastatic melanoma, renal cell, hepatocellular, or head and neck squamous cell carcinoma were enrolled in the trial. Before TCR sequencing, CD4+ T cells and CD8+ T cells from peripheral blood were sorted into separate populations. Worth noting for this clone: Its antigen remains undetermined. No much larger clone is present one base from it, and per-base qualities are unavailable.

For sequencing of the TCRbeta CDR3 region, genomic DNA was extracted from the sorted cells. TCRbeta CDR3 regions were sequenced using the immunoSEQ Assay. Held by TCRdb, this immuneACCESS table contains in-frame sequences only and omits some clones. Under half of the omission traces to an unresolved V gene where checked; the cause of the rest is unknown. Recorded for this sample are around 51,000 clones; more than 70% of them occurred a single time. 3.5% to 4.5% of the sample is taken by the ten largest. The germline V gene provides CDR1 MDHEN and CDR2 SYDVKM. V was cut back by 8 bases and J by 7 bases, leaving a gap of 21 bases between them. The CDR3 covers 14 residues, taking in both the cysteine and the phenylalanine. Only CDR3 DNA is held: 42 bases, read in frame from base 1.

The sequencing here drew on CD4+ or CD8+ T cells sorted from blood, taken in a trial of the OX40 agonist ivuxolimab. This clonotype was sampled from an adult with an advanced solid tumor such as melanoma, head and neck, liver or kidney cancer. This chain joins TRBV28 to TRBJ2-7; the D region possibly corresponds to TRBD2 (5 bases align). The CDR3 loop reads CASGVTTILGEQYF. The nucleotide sequence is given as TGTGCCAGCGGAGTGACTACCATCCTGGGGGAGCAGTACTTC. Reference TRBV28 and TRBJ2-7 proteins supply the regions before and after the CDR3; the full variable domain is: DVKVTQSSRYLVKRTGEKVFLECVQDMDHENMFWYRQDPGLGLRLIYFSYDVKMKEKGDIPEGYSVSREKKERFSLILESASTNQTSMYLCASGVTTILGEQYFGPGTRLTVT.